The 29 T cell receptor beta chains listed next were all sequenced from one sample in a study of OX40 agonist ivuxolimab in advanced cancers. Clones were sequenced by immunoSEQ multiplex PCR, and TCRdb holds only the in-frame ones, with some missing. The sample yields fewer than 70,000 clones, roughly nine tenths seen once. The sequencing here drew on CD4+ or CD8+ T cells sorted from blood, taken in a trial of the OX40 agonist ivuxolimab. All receptors derive from an adult with an advanced solid tumor such as melanoma, head and neck, liver or kidney cancer.

The rearrangement links TRBV4-1 to TRBJ2-2; 7 bases match TRBD1. Germline CDR1 reads MGHRA; CDR2 reads YSYEKL. The CDR3 runs 16 residues. With 4 bases clipped from V and 2 bases from J, the junction kept 7 bases outside the gene matches. The CDR3 spells CASSRTGVLNTGELFF. CDR3 DNA sequence: TGCGCCAGCAGCCGCACAGGGGTGCTCAACACCGGGGAGCTGTTTTTT.

This rearrangement joins TRBV5-6 to TRBJ2-1, with D possibly being TRBD2 (6 bases). Looked up from germline, CDR1 is SGHDT and CDR2 is YYEEEE. This CDR3 has 13 residues. The germline V and J ends were trimmed by 4 bases and 6 bases, with 11 bases remaining between them. CDR3 in amino acids: CASSPGLINEQFF. CDR3 DNA: TGTGCCAGCAGCCCGGGACTTATCAATGAGCAGTTCTTC.

This chain connects TRBV30 to TRBJ1-2, with 8 nucleotides matching TRBD1. The germline CDR1 and CDR2 sequences are GTSNPN and SVGIG (reference sequence). The V and J ends lost 1 base and 7 bases, in that order; junction bases with no gene match: 14. The CDR3 spans 16 residues. CDR3 bases: TGTGCCTGGAGTGCTACAAGCCTCAGGGGGCAGAGTGGCTACACCTTC. It codes for CAWSATSLRGQSGYTF.

CDR3 DNA sequence: TGTGCCAGCAGTTCTCCGGGACAGGGCCCAAATCAGCCCCAGCATTTT. This encodes CASSSPGQGPNQPQHF. The rearrangement uses TRBV2 and TRBJ1-5, with 9 bases fitting TRBD1. J was trimmed by 4 bases and V by 5 bases; bases with no gene match: 9. This CDR3 is 16 amino acids long. Germline V gives CDR1 SNHLY, CDR2 FYNNEI.

V is TRBV5-6 and J is TRBJ2-3; 9 positions agree with TRBD1. The germline V gene encodes CDR1 SGHDT and CDR2 YYEEEE. This CDR3 spans 13 amino acids. The ends lost 10 bases at V and 3 bases at J; junction bases unmatched: 6. CDR3 DNA: TGTGCCGCCGGGACAGGGCGGACAGATACGCAGTATTTT. This translates into CAAGTGRTDTQYF.

This chain links TRBV30 with TRBJ2-1, with TRBD2 matching over 15 bases. J was trimmed by 3 bases and V by 5 bases; bases with no gene match: 2. The CDR3 runs 15 residues. From germline, CDR1 is GTSNPN and CDR2 SVGIG (reference sequence). The DNA of the CDR3 is TGTGCCTGGGGACTAGCGGGGGGGAACTACAATGAGCAGTTCTTC. It specifies CAWGLAGGNYNEQFF.

The chain links TRBV6-5 to TRBJ1-6; D possibly corresponds to TRBD1 (5 bases). The CDR3 loop spans 16 amino acids. From germline, CDR1 is MNHEY and CDR2 SVGAGI. V lost 2 bases and J 2 bases, leaving 10 bases between the germline ends. CDR3 sequence reads: CASSYGGATYNSPLHF. CDR3 in DNA: TGTGCCAGCAGTTACGGAGGGGCGACCTATAATTCACCCCTCCACTTT.

Comments on this clone: Different DNA sequences within this sample yield the same CDR3. The V gene is TRBV30, the J gene TRBJ2-2; TRBD2 aligns across 9 bases. In germline, CDR1 is GTSNPN, CDR2 SVGIG (reference sequence). The CDR3 totals 15 residues. V shed 5 bases, J shed 0 bases, and the junction held 4 bases outside the gene matches. The CDR3: CAWRAGGPNTGELFF. DNA of the CDR3: TGTGCCTGGCGGGCGGGGGGGCCGAACACCGGGGAGCTGTTTTTT.

The CDR3 loop is CASSLAGQGNEKLFF. The CDR3 DNA sequence: TGTGCCAGCAGCTTAGCGGGACAGGGAAATGAAAAACTGTTTTTT. The chain uses TRBV11-2 and TRBJ1-4; 9 positions match TRBD1. J gave up 5 bases and V 1 base, and 2 bases lay outside the gene matches. The CDR3 is 15 residues long. The germline V gene encodes CDR1 SGHAT and CDR2 FQNNGV.

The genes are TRBV4-2 and TRBJ1-5; 9 nucleotides match TRBD1. Germline loops: CDR1 LGHNA, CDR2 YNFKEQ. The CDR3 length is 15 residues. V lost 3 bases, J lost 3 bases, and 3 bases stayed unmatched. The CDR3 protein is CASSQGQGNNQPQHF. CDR3 nucleotides: TGTGCCAGCAGCCAGGGACAGGGAAACAATCAGCCCCAGCATTTT.

The chain uses TRBV11-2 and TRBJ2-1; D call uncertain. Trimming left V 4 bases short and J 7 bases short, with 14 bases between. Germline CDR1 and CDR2: SGHAT and FQNNGV. This CDR3 has 14 residues. CDR3 sequence (DNA): TGTGCCAGCAGCTCCCCTTCGGGCCGGAATGAGCAGTTCTTC. As protein: CASSSPSGRNEQFF.

The V call is TRBV2, the J call TRBJ1-2; tentative D call: TRBD1 (6 bases). Deletions cut 5 bases from V and 9 bases from J, with 16 bases between. This CDR3 spans 13 amino acids. Germline V lookup: CDR1 SNHLY, CDR2 FYNNEI. CDR3 coding DNA: TGTGCCAGCAGTACCGACAGGTTTTGGCGCTACACCTTC. Translating gives CASSTDRFWRYTF. Complete variable domain (other parts from reference TRBV2 and TRBJ1-2): EPEVTQTPSHQVTQMGQEVILRCVPISNHLYFYWYRQILGQKVEFLVSFYNNEISEKSEIFDDQFSVERPDGSNFTLKIRSTKLEDSAMYFCASSTDRFWRYTFGSGTRLTVV.

The CDR3 here is CASSPQVTNTGELFF. For the CDR3, the DNA is TGCGCCAGCAGCCCCCAGGTAACGAACACCGGGGAGCTGTTTTTT. The chain carries TRBV5-1 and TRBJ2-2; no firm D call. This CDR3 contains 15 residues. V was trimmed by 4 bases and J by 0 bases, leaving 10 bases between them. Germline V gene lookup returns CDR1 SGHRS and CDR2 YFSETQ.

The V gene is TRBV5-5, the J gene TRBJ1-4; 8 bases match TRBD1. Trimming took 3 bases from V and 0 from J; bases not matched to a gene: 4. The CDR3 is 16 amino acids. The germline gives CDR1 SGHKS, CDR2 YYEKEE (reference sequence). In nucleotides, the CDR3 is TGTGCCAGCAGCTGGGGGACAGGCGCAACTAATGAAAAACTGTTTTTT. It is translated as CASSWGTGATNEKLFF.

V and J are TRBV4-1 and TRBJ2-5; 7 nucleotides line up with TRBD1. The germline CDR1 and CDR2 sequences are MGHRA and YSYEKL. The CDR3 totals 16 residues. V was pared by 3 bases and J by 4 bases, with 11 bases of the junction left unmatched. CDR3 region: CASSQPTGVRAETQYF. The CDR3, as DNA: TGCGCCAGCAGCCAGCCCACAGGGGTCAGGGCAGAGACCCAGTACTTC.

V usage is TRBV7-9 and J usage is TRBJ2-7; D might be TRBD2 (5 bases). The CDR3 has 12 residues. V was cut by 5 bases and J by 7 bases, with 12 bases left in between. The germline V gene encodes CDR1 SEHNR and CDR2 FQNEAQ (reference sequence). CDR3 nucleotides: TGTGCCAGCAGCCCCCCCGGCGGGGAGCAGTACTTC. This gives the protein CASSPPGGEQYF.

The chain carries TRBV19 and TRBJ1-2; D unclear. This CDR3 is 11 amino acids long. With 5 bases removed from V and 2 bases from J, the gap between germline ends came to 3 bases. Germline V gene lookup returns CDR1 LNHDA and CDR2 SQIVND (reference sequence). The CDR3 DNA follows: TGTGCCAGTAGTGTGAACTATGGCTACACCTTC. As protein: CASSVNYGYTF.

The chain employs TRBV5-4 and TRBJ2-7, with 11 bases lining up with TRBD2. Germline loops: CDR1 SGHNT, CDR2 YYREEE (reference sequence). J gave up 5 bases and V 1 base, and 8 bases lay outside the gene matches. The CDR3 has 16 amino acids. In nucleotides, the CDR3 is TGTGCCAGCAGCTTGATAGTGGGGACTAGCGGCCACGAGCAGTACTTC. This encodes CASSLIVGTSGHEQYF.

This clone was seen just once. The chain recombines TRBV7-9 with TRBJ2-3; D is unresolved. V dropped 2 bases and J dropped 5 bases, with 14 bases sitting between them. Germline V gene sequence: CDR1 SEHNR, CDR2 FQNEAQ (reference sequence). The CDR3 extends over 15 amino acids. This chain's CDR3 is CASSLRNDPKDTQYF. CDR3 coding DNA: TGTGCCAGCAGCTTAAGAAATGACCCGAAAGATACGCAGTATTTT.

The chain employs TRBV7-2 and TRBJ1-2, with D tentatively TRBD1 (5 bases). Deletions cut 1 base from V and 3 bases from J, with 6 bases between. Germline CDR1 reads SGHTA; CDR2 reads FQGNSA. The CDR3 totals 13 residues. CDR3 bases: TGTGCCAGCAGCTTAGGGGGGGACTATGGCTACACCTTC. It specifies CASSLGGDYGYTF.

This clone showed up just once. This chain links TRBV5-5 with TRBJ1-1; no reliable D call. CDR3 length: 13 residues. Germline V CDR1 and CDR2: SGHKS, YYEKEE (reference sequence). Trimming removed 2 bases at V and 2 bases at J, with 7 bases between. The CDR3 nucleotides are TGTGCCAGCAGCTTTAGATTTAACACTGAAGCTTTCTTT. It is translated as CASSFRFNTEAFF.

The gene calls are TRBV10-3 and TRBJ2-7; 11 bases line up with TRBD1. CDR3 length: 13 amino acids. Germline V gives CDR1 ENHRY, CDR2 SYGVKD. With 6 bases clipped from V and 3 bases from J, the junction kept 1 base outside the gene matches. CDR3 amino acids: CAIRGQGVYEQYF. Here the CDR3 DNA reads TGTGCCATCAGGGGACAGGGGGTCTACGAGCAGTACTTC.

For this clone: Germline is not matched at one junction end, which may reflect a read error. The rearrangement links TRBV2 to TRBJ2-5, with 9 bases aligning to TRBD1. Germline CDR1 reads SNHLY; CDR2 reads FYNNEI. The CDR3 length is 12 residues. This CDR3 is CASSDPGQGVNF. The CDR3 coding sequence is TGTGCCAGCAGTGATCCGGGACAGGGCGTGAACTTC.

J is TRBJ1-1 and V is TRBV5-6, with unresolved D. Trimming pared 0 bases from V and 4 bases from J, leaving 16 bases between. In germline, CDR1 is SGHDT, CDR2 YYEEEE. This CDR3 spans 16 amino acids. CDR3 coding DNA: TGTGCCAGCAGCTTGGTTCACACGCTATCGGGCACTGAAGCTTTCTTT. It is translated as CASSLVHTLSGTEAFF.

The CDR3 protein is CAWSVGGTGNTIYF. The DNA for the CDR3 is TGTGCCTGGAGTGTTGGGGGCACTGGAAACACCATATATTTT. The chain employs TRBV30 and TRBJ1-3; tentatively, D is TRBD1 (6 bases). Deletions cut 0 bases from V and 2 bases from J, with 8 bases between. The germline V gene encodes CDR1 GTSNPN and CDR2 SVGIG (reference sequence). This CDR3 is 14 amino acids long. The whole variable domain, filled in from reference TRBV30 and TRBJ1-3, reads SQTIHQWPATLVQPVGSPLSLECTVEGTSNPNLYWYRQAAGRGLQLLFYSVGIGQISSEVPQNLSASRPQDRQFILSSKKLLLSDSGFYLCAWSVGGTGNTIYFGEGSWLTVV.

The chain links TRBV5-1 to TRBJ1-4; D remains unclear. Germline V gene data show CDR1 as SGHRS and CDR2 as YFSETQ. Trimming cost V 2 bases and J 4 bases, with 9 bases left between them. The CDR3 sequence is 14 residues long. The CDR3 region is CASSLQPGNEKLFF. CDR3 nucleotide sequence: TGCGCCAGCAGCTTACAACCGGGTAATGAAAAACTGTTTTTT. Variable domain in full (rest from reference TRBV5-1 and TRBJ1-4): KAGVTQTPRYLIKTRGQQVTLSCSPISGHRSVSWYQQTPGQGLQFLFEYFSETQRNKGNFPGRFSGRQFSNSRSEMNVSTLELGDSALYLCASSLQPGNEKLFFGSGTQLSVL.

The chain joins TRBV2 to TRBJ2-3, with unresolved D. There are 16 residues in the CDR3. Germline CDR1 and CDR2: SNHLY and FYNNEI. V was cut by 2 bases and J by 6 bases, with 18 bases left in between. The CDR3 loop reads CASSEKLSLLPDTQYF. CDR3 DNA: TGTGCCAGCAGTGAAAAGCTGAGTCTTCTCCCCGATACGCAGTATTTT. The variable domain in full, completed from reference TRBV2 and TRBJ2-3, reads EPEVTQTPSHQVTQMGQEVILRCVPISNHLYFYWYRQILGQKVEFLVSFYNNEISEKSEIFDDQFSVERPDGSNFTLKIRSTKLEDSAMYFCASSEKLSLLPDTQYFGPGTRLTVL.

The chain carries TRBV4-2 and TRBJ1-2, with D tentatively TRBD1 (5 bases). V dropped 1 base and J dropped 2 bases, with 14 bases sitting between them. This CDR3 has 16 residues. Germline CDR1 reads LGHNA; CDR2 reads YNFKEQ. CDR3 sequence reads: CASSQGGSQANYGYTF. The DNA for the CDR3 is TGTGCCAGCAGCCAAGGGGGTTCACAGGCGAACTATGGCTACACCTTC.

The rearrangement joins TRBV10-3 to TRBJ2-2; D is tentatively TRBD1 or TRBD2 (5 bases each). The length of the CDR3 is 14 residues. Per germline, CDR1 ENHRY and CDR2 SYGVKD. V was trimmed by 5 bases and J by 5 bases, leaving 12 bases between them. This chain's CDR3 is CAISTGRGTGELFF. The CDR3 DNA is TGTGCCATCAGTACGGGACGGGGTACCGGGGAGCTGTTTTTT.